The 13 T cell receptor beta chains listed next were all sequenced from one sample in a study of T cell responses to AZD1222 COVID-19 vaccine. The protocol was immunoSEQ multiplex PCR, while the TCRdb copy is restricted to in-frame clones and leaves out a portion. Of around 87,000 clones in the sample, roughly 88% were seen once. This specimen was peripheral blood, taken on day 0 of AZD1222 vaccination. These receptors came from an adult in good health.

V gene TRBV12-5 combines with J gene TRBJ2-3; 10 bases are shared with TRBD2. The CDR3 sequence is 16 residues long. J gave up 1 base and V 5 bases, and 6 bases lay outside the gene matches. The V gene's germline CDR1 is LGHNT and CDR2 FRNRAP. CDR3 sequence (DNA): TGTGCTAGTGGTCCCGGGACTAGCGTAGGCACAGATACGCAGTATTTT. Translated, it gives CASGPGTSVGTDTQYF.

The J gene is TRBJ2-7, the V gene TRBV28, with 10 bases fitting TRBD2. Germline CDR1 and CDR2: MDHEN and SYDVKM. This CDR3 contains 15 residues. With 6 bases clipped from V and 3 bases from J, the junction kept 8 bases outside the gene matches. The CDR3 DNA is TGTGCCAGCAGCCCTTGGACTAGCGGAATCTACGAGCAGTACTTC. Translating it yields CASSPWTSGIYEQYF.

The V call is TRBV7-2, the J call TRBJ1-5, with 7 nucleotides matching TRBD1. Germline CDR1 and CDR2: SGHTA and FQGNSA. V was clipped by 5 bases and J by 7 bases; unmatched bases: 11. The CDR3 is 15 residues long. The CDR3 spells CASSRQGTELQPQHF. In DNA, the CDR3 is TGTGCCAGCAGCCGCCAAGGGACAGAATTACAGCCCCAGCATTTT.

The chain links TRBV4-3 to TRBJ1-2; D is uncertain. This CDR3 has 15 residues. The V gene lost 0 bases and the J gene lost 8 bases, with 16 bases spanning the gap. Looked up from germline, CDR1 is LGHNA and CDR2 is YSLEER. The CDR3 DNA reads TGCGCCAGCAGCCAAGATCGGGTGGGATCGGGGGGCTACACCTTC. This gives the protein CASSQDRVGSGGYTF.

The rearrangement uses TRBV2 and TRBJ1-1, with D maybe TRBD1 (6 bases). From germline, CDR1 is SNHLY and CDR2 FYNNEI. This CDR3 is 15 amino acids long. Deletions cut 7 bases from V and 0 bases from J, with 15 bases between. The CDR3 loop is CASTPDSIMNTEAFF. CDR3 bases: TGTGCCAGCACCCCGGACAGTATAATGAACACTGAAGCTTTCTTT.

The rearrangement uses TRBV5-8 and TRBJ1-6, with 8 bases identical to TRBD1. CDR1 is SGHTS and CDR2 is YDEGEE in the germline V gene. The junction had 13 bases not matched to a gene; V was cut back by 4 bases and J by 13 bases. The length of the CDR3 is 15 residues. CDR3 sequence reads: CASSPPGQVFPPLHF. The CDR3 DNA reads TGTGCCAGCAGCCCACCGGGACAGGTCTTTCCGCCCCTCCACTTT.

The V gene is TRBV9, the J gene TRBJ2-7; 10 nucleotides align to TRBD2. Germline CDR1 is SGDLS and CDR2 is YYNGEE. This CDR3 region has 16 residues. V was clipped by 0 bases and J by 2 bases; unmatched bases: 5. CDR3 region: CASSVGGLAGAYEQYF. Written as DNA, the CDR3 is TGTGCCAGCAGCGTAGGAGGTCTAGCGGGGGCCTACGAGCAGTACTTC.

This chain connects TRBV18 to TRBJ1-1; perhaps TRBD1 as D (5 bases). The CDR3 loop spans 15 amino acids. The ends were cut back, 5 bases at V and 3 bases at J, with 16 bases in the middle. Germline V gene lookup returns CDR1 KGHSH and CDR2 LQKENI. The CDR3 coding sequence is TGTGCCAGCTCAATCAGGGCAGATGCAGACACTGAAGCTTTCTTT. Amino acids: CASSIRADADTEAFF.

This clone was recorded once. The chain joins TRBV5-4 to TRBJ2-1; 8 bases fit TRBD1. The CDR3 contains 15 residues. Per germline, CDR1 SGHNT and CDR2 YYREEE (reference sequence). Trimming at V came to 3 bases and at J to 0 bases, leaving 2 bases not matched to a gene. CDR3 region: CASSYDRGSYNEQFF. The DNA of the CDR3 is TGTGCCAGCAGCTATGACAGGGGCTCCTACAATGAGCAGTTCTTC. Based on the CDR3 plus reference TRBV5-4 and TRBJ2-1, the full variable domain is ETGVTQSPTHLIKTRGQQVTLRCSSQSGHNTVSWYQQALGQGPQFIFQYYREEENGRGNFPPRFSGLQFPNYSSELNVNALELDDSALYLCASSYDRGSYNEQFFGPGTRLTVL.

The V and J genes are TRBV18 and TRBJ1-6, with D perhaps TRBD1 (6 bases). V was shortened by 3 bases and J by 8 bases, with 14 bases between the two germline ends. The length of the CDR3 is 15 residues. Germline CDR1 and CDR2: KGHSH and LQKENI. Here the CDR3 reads CASSPRTGSDSPLHF. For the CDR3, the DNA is TGTGCCAGCTCACCTCGAACAGGGTCGGATTCACCCCTCCACTTT.

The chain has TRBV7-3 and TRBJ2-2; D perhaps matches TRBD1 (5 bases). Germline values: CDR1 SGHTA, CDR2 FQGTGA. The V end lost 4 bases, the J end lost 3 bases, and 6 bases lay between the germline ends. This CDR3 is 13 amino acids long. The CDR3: CASSSQDTGELFF. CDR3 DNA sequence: TGTGCCAGCAGCTCACAGGACACCGGGGAGCTGTTTTTT.

Here the CDR3 reads CASSSTSGGSYEQYF. The CDR3 coding sequence is TGTGCCAGCAGCTCCACTAGCGGGGGCTCCTACGAGCAGTACTTC. The V gene is TRBV11-2, the J gene TRBJ2-7; 11 positions match TRBD2. The CDR3 is made up of 15 amino acids. Germline V gene data show CDR1 as SGHAT and CDR2 as FQNNGV. V dropped 4 bases and J dropped 0; count of bases not matched to a gene: 2.

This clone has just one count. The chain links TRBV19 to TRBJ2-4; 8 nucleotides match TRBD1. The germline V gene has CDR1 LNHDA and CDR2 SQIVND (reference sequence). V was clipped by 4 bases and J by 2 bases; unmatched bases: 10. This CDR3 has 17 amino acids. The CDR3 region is CASSNTRGRGSKNIQYF. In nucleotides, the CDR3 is TGTGCCAGTAGTAATACCAGGGGGCGCGGGTCCAAAAACATTCAGTACTTC.